Below are 5 T cell receptor beta chains sequenced from a single sample in a study of CD8 T cells in ankylosing spondylitis. Using its own MiXCR run on the 5' RACE reads, TCRdb lists one record per CDR3 protein. The table records some 250,000 distinct CDR3 sequences, 20% to 30% of them present only once. The sample taken for sequencing was blood, either unsorted or a sorted T cell fraction (not recorded which). These receptors were obtained from a male donor with ankylosing spondylitis or in good health (not recorded which).

This clonotype was seen a few times. The chain is built from TRBV6-2 or TRBV6-3 and TRBJ1-2, with no clear D. From germline, CDR1 is MNHEY and CDR2 SVGEGT. The length of the CDR3 is 13 residues. Deletions cut 3 bases from V and 7 bases from J, with 12 bases between. CDR3 in amino acids: CASSYTKGSGYTF. The CDR3 DNA reads as TGTGCCAGCAGTTATACGAAGGGTAGTGGCTACACCTTC.

The V gene is TRBV23-1, the J gene TRBJ1-5; TRBD1 is a possible D gene (5 bases). TRBV23-1 is an open reading frame whose function is uncertain. Trimming cost V 6 bases and J 2 bases, with 14 bases left between them. The CDR3 extends over 15 amino acids. DNA of the CDR3: TGCGCCAGCAGGACGAAGGGGTCGGGCAATCAGCCCCAGCATTTT. Its protein product is CASRTKGSGNQPQHF.

J is TRBJ2-3 and V is TRBV12-3 or TRBV12-4, with D perhaps matching TRBD2 (6 bases). Trimming removed 3 bases at V and 4 bases at J, with 14 bases between. The CDR3 extends over 15 amino acids. The CDR3 DNA is TGTGCCAGCAGTTTGGCTGACTCTAGCGCAGATACGCAGTATTTT. It yields the protein CASSLADSSADTQYF.

This clonotype was seen many times. The V gene is TRBV5-6, the J gene TRBJ2-3; TRBD1 aligns across 10 bases. The CDR3 sequence is 15 residues long. The J segment lost 6 bases and the V segment lost 4 bases, leaving 8 bases of the junction unmatched. Germline V gene sequence: CDR1 SGHDT, CDR2 YYEEEE. The DNA for the CDR3 is TGTGCCAGCAGCCGGACGGGACAGGGGAAGGATACGCAGTATTTT. As protein: CASSRTGQGKDTQYF.

In this sample, this clonotype turned up a few times. This CDR3 is CASRGQGRRSYNEQFF. The CDR3 coding sequence is TGTGCCAGCAGAGGACAGGGAAGAAGGTCCTACAATGAGCAGTTCTTC. The chain recombines TRBV12-3 or TRBV12-4 with TRBJ2-1; 8 nucleotides agree with TRBD1. After removal of 6 bases from V and 1 base from J, the junction contained 8 bases not matched to a gene. The CDR3 runs 16 residues.